This TCR beta chain came from a study of T-cell memory formation after mild COVID-19 (dated by TCRdb to the early 2020s). With respect to the entire study: Most TCR sequence clusters were specific to one of the two donors. In a couple of donors, T-cell clones that expanded and contracted after mild COVID-19 were tracked by sequencing TCRalpha and TCRbeta repertoires over time. Two young, previously healthy adult volunteers made up the cohort, one male and one female.

TCRdb lists the instrument as Illumina NovaSeq 6000. Using 5'RACE with constant-segment primers, TCRalpha and TCRbeta cDNA libraries were constructed, with sample barcodes and unique molecular identifiers added in the process. RNA was extracted from every sample with Trizol reagent. Libraries were amplified in two PCR steps, with a second sample barcode and Illumina TruSeq adapters added in the second step. The libraries were sequenced on an Illumina NovaSeq using 2 x 150 bp paired-end reads. Per the authors' processing: With migec v1.2.7, reads were demultiplexed and then collapsed into UMI-guided consensus sequences. Using mixcr v2.1.11, UMI consensuses were aligned to TRA and TRB V and J templates and then assembled into clonotypes. Clonotypes were classified as expanded or contracted when called significant by both edgeR and NoisET, with noise models trained on biological replicates. For edgeR calls, the thresholds were a false discovery rate-adjusted p below 0.01 and a log2 fold-change of 1. As an exploratory analysis of dynamics, max-normalized trajectories of the 1000 most abundant clonotypes were examined with PCA combined with hierarchical clustering. Separately sequenced CD4+ and CD8+ repertoires were used to assign the CD4 or CD8 phenotype of responding clones. The public sequencing data were trimmed at Q25 with fastp and processed into clonotypes with MiXCR by TCRdb, which kept only in-frame beta chains. A single entry per CDR3 protein holds the most common genes and DNA from its merged rows. Clone size and V and J calls follow TCRdb, not the original study. Present in this sample are under 700,000 distinct CDR3 sequences, roughly 22% of which were seen just once. About an eighth of the sample rests with the top ten.

What the research found in general, with its limitations: Clones contracting from day 15 to 85 had balanced CD4/CD8 phenotypes, while a second wave expanding from day 15 to 37 was biased towards CD4+. Some responding clones were detected in pre-infection memory, which suggested that pre-existing cross-reactive memory T cells had joined the SARS-CoV-2 response. Contracting CD4+ clones appeared mostly in the CM and EM memory subsets, whereas CD8+ clones were enriched in EMRA. The study covered only two mild cases, and larger cohorts including severe cases with pre-infection samples were considered necessary. The second-wave clones that peaked on day 37 were not confirmed to be SARS-CoV-2 specific.

PBMCs were isolated by Ficoll-Paque density gradient centrifugation. For this chain, trimming is 1 base at the V end and 2 bases at the J end, and the number of junction bases without a gene match is 3. The CDR3, from cysteine to phenylalanine, totals 15 residues. CDR3 DNA only is kept here, 45 bases in frame from base 1. The CDR1 and CDR2 encoded by the germline V gene (reference sequence) are SEHNR and FQNEAQ. A word on this clonotype: Its specific antigen is unknown. No base quality values were provided; no much bigger clone lies one nucleotide off.

Sequenced material: PBMCs or a T cell subset sorted from them (not recorded which). The receptor comes from an adult woman who had mild COVID-19 (a few samples of this study predate the infection). The sample titles of this study are shuffled in the database, so cell type and time point are left out; the donor was told from shared clones. The sequence links TRBV7-9 to TRBJ2-3, with TRBD2 matching 7 junction bases. The CDR3 corresponds to CASSLEAGTTDTQYF. The DNA is TGTGCCAGCAGCTTAGAAGCGGGGACCACAGATACGCAGTATTTT.